The 29 T cell receptor beta chains reported below all come from one sample, sequenced in a study of cytomegalovirus exposure and HLA in healthy donors. The PCR contained 60 Vbeta and 13 Jbeta primers. Measured with immunoSEQ multiplex PCR; TCRdb has only the in-frame clones, and not every one. The sample has approximately 180,000 clones, roughly 73% seen once; the top ten hold about 1.7%. The source material was PBMCs. These receptors all stem from a woman in her 30s in good health and CMV-seronegative.

The V call is TRBV7-3, the J call TRBJ2-6, with TRBD1 matching over 7 bases. The junction had 2 bases not matched to a gene; V was cut back by 5 bases and J by 1 base. The germline V gene has CDR1 SGHTA and CDR2 FQGTGA. The CDR3 totals 15 residues. The CDR3 loop reads CASSQQGSGANVLTF. The CDR3 region has the DNA TGTGCCAGCAGCCAACAGGGGTCTGGGGCCAACGTCCTGACTTTC.

The chain is built from TRBV5-1 and TRBJ2-3, with D perhaps matching TRBD2 (5 bases). Trimming stripped 5 bases from V and 4 bases from J, with 23 bases between. This CDR3 is 17 amino acids long. CDR1 and CDR2 from the germline V gene are SGHRS and YFSETQ. CDR3 DNA sequence: TGCGCCAGCAGAAATTATTTGGCTAGCTTAAGGGCAGATACGCAGTATTTT. Translating it yields CASRNYLASLRADTQYF.

The V call is TRBV6-1, the J call TRBJ2-7, with D perhaps matching TRBD1 (6 bases). The CDR3 is 15 amino acids. V lost 1 base, J lost 2 bases, and 12 bases lay in between. Germline V lookup: CDR1 MNHNS, CDR2 SASEGT. CDR3 DNA sequence: TGTGCCAGCAGTGAAGTGGAAGGGGGTACCTACGAGCAGTACTTC. It specifies CASSEVEGGTYEQYF.

The gene calls are TRBV10-3 and TRBJ1-2; no definite D call. The CDR3 has 15 amino acids. The V end lost 3 bases, the J end lost 2 bases, and 13 bases lay between the germline ends. In germline, CDR1 is ENHRY, CDR2 SYGVKD. CDR3 nucleotide sequence: TGTGCCATCAGTGATTTGGGAGAGAGGAACTATGGCTACACCTTC. The encoded protein is CAISDLGERNYGYTF.

This chain connects TRBV5-6 to TRBJ2-5; D gene ambiguous. TRBJ2-7 matches the DNA end more closely, so the J call is doubtful. The CDR3 runs 12 residues. CDR1 is SGHDT, CDR2 YYEEEE, per germline. The CDR3: CASSLRYYEQYF. The CDR3 DNA is TGTGCCAGCAGTTTACGTTACTACGAGCAGTACTTC.

The chain joins TRBV7-9 to TRBJ2-7; 8 bases fit TRBD1. V lost 5 bases, J lost 0 bases, and 6 bases stayed unmatched. Germline loops: CDR1 SEHNR, CDR2 FQNEAQ (reference sequence). The CDR3 sequence is 15 residues long. CDR3 region: CASSDTGGYSYEQYF. CDR3 coding DNA: TGTGCCAGCAGCGACACAGGGGGGTACTCCTACGAGCAGTACTTC.

This sequence joins TRBV9 and TRBJ1-1; D is unresolved. Germline V gene lookup returns CDR1 SGDLS and CDR2 YYNGEE. With 0 bases removed from V and 6 bases from J, the gap between germline ends came to 15 bases. This CDR3 comprises 15 residues. The CDR3 sequence is CASSVGGAGTAEAFF. The CDR3 DNA is TGTGCCAGCAGCGTAGGTGGTGCGGGAACGGCTGAAGCTTTCTTT.

In its sample, this clone was seen a few times. V is TRBV6-1 and J is TRBJ2-7, with 11 bases matching TRBD2. The CDR3 is made up of 16 amino acids. V lost 2 bases and J lost 1; bases outside the gene matches: 4. The V gene's germline CDR1 is MNHNS and CDR2 SASEGT. In nucleotides, the CDR3 is TGTGCCAGCAGTGAATGGCTAGCGGGGGGATCCTACGAGCAGTACTTC. This translates into CASSEWLAGGSYEQYF.

The chain couples TRBV2 to TRBJ1-6; 8 bases are shared with TRBD1. Trimming cost V 3 bases and J 3 bases; bases outside gene matches: 4. The CDR3 spans 16 residues. Germline CDR1 and CDR2: SNHLY and FYNNEI. DNA of the CDR3: TGTGCCAGCAGTGATTACGGACAGGGCTATAATTCACCCCTCCACTTT. It codes for CASSDYGQGYNSPLHF. The entire variable domain, with the rest obtained from reference TRBV2 and TRBJ1-6, is as follows: EPEVTQTPSHQVTQMGQEVILRCVPISNHLYFYWYRQILGQKVEFLVSFYNNEISEKSEIFDDQFSVERPDGSNFTLKIRSTKLEDSAMYFCASSDYGQGYNSPLHFGNGTRLTVT.

The chain employs TRBV7-3 and TRBJ2-1; 9 bases align to TRBD2. V was clipped by 7 bases and J by 7 bases; unmatched bases: 17. Germline V gene data show CDR1 as SGHTA and CDR2 as FQGTGA. The CDR3 totals 17 residues. CDR3 nucleotides: TGTGCCAGCACCATATTTTTTAGCGGGAGTACGCGTAATGAGCAGTTCTTC. Its translation is CASTIFFSGSTRNEQFF.

J is TRBJ2-3 and V is TRBV10-3; D unclear. The CDR3 has 13 residues. Germline CDR1 reads ENHRY; CDR2 reads SYGVKD. Trimming stripped 6 bases from V and 0 bases from J, with 7 bases between. DNA of the CDR3: TGTGCCATCAGGGAGCCTAGCACAGATACGCAGTATTTT. This sequence encodes CAIREPSTDTQYF.

The V call is TRBV25-1, the J call TRBJ2-7; D is possibly TRBD2 (5 bases). V gave up 6 bases and J gave up 2 bases, with 11 bases separating them. CDR1 and CDR2 (germline): MGHDK, SYGVNS. This CDR3 region has 13 residues. The CDR3 region has the DNA TGTGCCAGCAGACCCAGCGGCGCCTACGAGCAGTACTTC. It translates to CASRPSGAYEQYF.

This clone appeared once. The CDR3 protein is CAISVDITGGVYGYTF. In DNA, the CDR3 is TGTGCCATCAGTGTTGATATCACAGGGGGAGTGTATGGCTACACCTTC. The gene calls are TRBV10-3 and TRBJ1-2; 8 nucleotides align to TRBD1. With V trimmed by 4 bases and J by 5 bases, 12 bases remained unmatched. The CDR3 has 16 amino acids. CDR1 ENHRY and CDR2 SYGVKD come from the germline V gene.

V and J are TRBV19 and TRBJ1-5; possibly TRBD1 for D (5 bases). The CDR3 covers 20 residues. From germline, CDR1 is LNHDA and CDR2 SQIVND (reference sequence). Trimming removed 4 bases from V and 0 bases from J, with 25 bases in between. This CDR3 is CASSKDFGGVGTYSNQPQHF. The CDR3 DNA is TGTGCCAGTAGTAAGGACTTTGGAGGGGTCGGGACCTATAGCAATCAGCCCCAGCATTTT. The whole variable domain, remainder taken from reference TRBV19 and TRBJ1-5, is DGGITQSPKYLFRKEGQNVTLSCEQNLNHDAMYWYRQDPGQGLRLIYYSQIVNDFQKGDIAEGYSVSREKKESFPLTVTSAQKNPTAFYLCASSKDFGGVGTYSNQPQHFGDGTRLSIL.

A few counts support this clone. This chain connects TRBV29-1 to TRBJ2-1, with 7 bases that match TRBD2. J was trimmed by 4 bases and V by 7 bases; bases with no gene match: 10. From germline, CDR1 is SQVTM and CDR2 ANQGSEA. This CDR3 is 14 amino acids long. The CDR3, as DNA: TGCAGCGCCAGTAGCGGGCGGCCGTACAATGAGCAGTTCTTC. It yields the protein CSASSGRPYNEQFF.

This clone was seen a handful of times. The rearrangement uses TRBV2 and TRBJ2-5, with 7 bases matching TRBD1. The CDR3 is 17 residues long. Per the germline V gene, CDR1 is SNHLY and CDR2 is FYNNEI. The J segment lost 6 bases and the V segment lost 0 bases, leaving 13 bases of the junction unmatched. The CDR3, as DNA: TGTGCCAGCAGTGAAGCGCGATCGACAGGGTATTTGAAGACCCAGTACTTC. Translated, it gives CASSEARSTGYLKTQYF.

This clone was recorded a few times. CDR3 coding DNA: TGTGCCAGTAGTATCCGGGACACCAATCAGCCCCAGCATTTT. This encodes CASSIRDTNQPQHF. V and J are TRBV19 and TRBJ1-5, with D possibly being TRBD1 (6 bases). The CDR3 contains 14 residues. The V end lost 3 bases, the J end lost 3 bases, and 9 bases lay between the germline ends. Germline V gene sequence: CDR1 LNHDA, CDR2 SQIVND (reference sequence).

The chain couples TRBV6-6 to TRBJ1-3; 7 nucleotides line up with TRBD1. With V trimmed by 7 bases and J by 8 bases, 5 bases remained unmatched. This CDR3 contains 12 residues. Germline assignment: CDR1 MNHNY and CDR2 SVGAGI (reference sequence). Here the CDR3 reads CASKGGSDTIYF. As DNA, the CDR3 is TGTGCCAGCAAAGGGGGCTCGGACACCATATATTTT.

The chain joins TRBV7-2 to TRBJ2-5, with D possibly TRBD2 on 5 matching bases. The germline V gene encodes CDR1 SGHTA and CDR2 FQGNSA. The CDR3 has 13 residues. V gave up 5 bases and J gave up 4 bases, with 11 bases separating them. The CDR3 here is CASSPPGIETQYF. DNA of the CDR3: TGTGCCAGCAGCCCCCCGGGGATAGAGACCCAGTACTTC.

This rearrangement joins TRBV5-1 to TRBJ2-1; TRBD2 is a possible D gene (6 bases). The germline CDR1 and CDR2 sequences are SGHRS and YFSETQ. The CDR3 runs to 19 residues. V lost 0 bases and J 0 bases, leaving 19 bases between the germline ends. This CDR3 reads CASSLAGEATGSSYNEQFF. The CDR3 region has the DNA TGCGCCAGCAGCTTGGCCGGGGAGGCGACGGGTAGCTCCTACAATGAGCAGTTCTTC.

The chain has TRBV4-3 and TRBJ2-5; TRBD1 is a possible D gene (6 bases). Trimming removed 4 bases at V and 2 bases at J, with 11 bases between. The CDR3 covers 14 residues. The germline gives CDR1 LGHNA, CDR2 YSLEER. The CDR3 reads CASSLTGNQETQYF. CDR3 nucleotide sequence: TGCGCCAGCAGCCTTACAGGGAATCAAGAGACCCAGTACTTC.

This chain connects TRBV6-5 to TRBJ2-7; 11 bases align to TRBD2. Trimming took 2 bases from V and 2 from J; bases not matched to a gene: 5. Germline-derived CDR1 and CDR2 are MNHEY and SVGAGI. The CDR3 is 16 residues long. This CDR3 reads CASSYTTSGSAYEQYF. CDR3 bases: TGTGCCAGCAGTTACACAACTAGCGGGAGTGCCTACGAGCAGTACTTC.

The chain recombines TRBV5-1 with TRBJ2-1, with TRBD2 matching over 7 bases. V shed 4 bases and J 4 bases; nucleotides not matched to a gene: 8. Germline CDR1 is SGHRS and CDR2 is YFSETQ. This CDR3 has 15 amino acids. CDR3 protein: CASSQDSGPYNEQFF. CDR3 nucleotide sequence: TGCGCCAGCAGCCAAGATAGCGGGCCGTACAATGAGCAGTTCTTC.

V usage is TRBV6-1 and J usage is TRBJ1-5, with unresolved D. Trimming removed 2 bases from V and 1 base from J, with 12 bases in between. Germline V gives CDR1 MNHNS, CDR2 SASEGT. The CDR3 is 16 residues long. DNA for the CDR3: TGTGCCAGCAGTGAATTAAGCGGGTTGAGCAATCAGCCCCAGCATTTT. Protein sequence: CASSELSGLSNQPQHF.

V gene TRBV9 combines with J gene TRBJ1-1; D not resolved. CDR3 length: 15 residues. The V gene's germline CDR1 is SGDLS and CDR2 YYNGEE. V was clipped by 4 bases and J by 4 bases, with 17 bases between them. CDR3 bases: TGTGCCAGCAGCTCTGGGAGAGGTAGAGTCACTGAAGCTTTCTTT. It yields the protein CASSSGRGRVTEAFF.

The gene calls are TRBV4-1 and TRBJ2-1; TRBD2 aligns across 9 bases. The V segment lost 5 bases and the J segment 3 bases; nucleotides outside the gene matches: 17. The germline CDR1 and CDR2 sequences are MGHRA and YSYEKL. This CDR3 region has 19 residues. CDR3 in amino acids: CASSSPGLRTSDDYNEQFF. The CDR3 nucleotides are TGCGCCAGCAGCTCCCCGGGACTGAGGACTAGCGACGACTACAATGAGCAGTTCTTC.

The chain carries TRBV27 and TRBJ1-2; possible D gene TRBD1, 5 bases. Germline V gene lookup returns CDR1 MNHEY and CDR2 SMNVEV (reference sequence). CDR3 size: 18 residues. The V gene lost 5 bases and the J gene lost 0 bases, with 22 bases spanning the gap. CDR3 in DNA: TGTGCCAGCAGTCCCCTCCTTTGGGGCCAAAGAGCTAACTATGGCTACACCTTC. Translating it yields CASSPLLWGQRANYGYTF.

This chain joins TRBV5-1 and TRBJ1-4; possible D gene TRBD1, 5 bases. Germline CDR1 and CDR2: SGHRS and YFSETQ. This CDR3 region has 16 residues. V lost 0 bases and J lost 3, with 12 bases in between. CDR3 coding DNA: TGCGCCAGCAGCTTGGGGCAGGGTATCCCTAATGAAAAACTGTTTTTT. Protein product: CASSLGQGIPNEKLFF.

The chain employs TRBV7-3 and TRBJ2-3; 10 bases are a match to TRBD2. CDR1 and CDR2 (germline): SGHTA, FQGTGA. The CDR3 loop spans 18 amino acids. With V trimmed by 2 bases and J by 2 bases, 10 bases remained unmatched. The CDR3: CASSLHLAGARDTDTQYF. Here the CDR3 DNA reads TGTGCCAGCAGCTTACACCTAGCGGGGGCCAGGGACACAGATACGCAGTATTTT.